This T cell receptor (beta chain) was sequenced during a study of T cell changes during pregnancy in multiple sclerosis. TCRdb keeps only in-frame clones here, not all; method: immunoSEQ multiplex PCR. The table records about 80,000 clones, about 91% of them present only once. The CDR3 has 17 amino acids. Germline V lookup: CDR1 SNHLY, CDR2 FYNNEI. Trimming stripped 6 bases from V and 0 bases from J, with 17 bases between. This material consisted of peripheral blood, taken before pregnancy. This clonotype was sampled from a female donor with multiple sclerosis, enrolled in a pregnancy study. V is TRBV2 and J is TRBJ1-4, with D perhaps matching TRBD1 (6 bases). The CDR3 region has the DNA TGTGCCAGCAGGCGGGGGGCCTTCGTTGCAACTAATGAAAAACTGTTTTTT. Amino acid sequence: CASRRGAFVATNEKLFF.